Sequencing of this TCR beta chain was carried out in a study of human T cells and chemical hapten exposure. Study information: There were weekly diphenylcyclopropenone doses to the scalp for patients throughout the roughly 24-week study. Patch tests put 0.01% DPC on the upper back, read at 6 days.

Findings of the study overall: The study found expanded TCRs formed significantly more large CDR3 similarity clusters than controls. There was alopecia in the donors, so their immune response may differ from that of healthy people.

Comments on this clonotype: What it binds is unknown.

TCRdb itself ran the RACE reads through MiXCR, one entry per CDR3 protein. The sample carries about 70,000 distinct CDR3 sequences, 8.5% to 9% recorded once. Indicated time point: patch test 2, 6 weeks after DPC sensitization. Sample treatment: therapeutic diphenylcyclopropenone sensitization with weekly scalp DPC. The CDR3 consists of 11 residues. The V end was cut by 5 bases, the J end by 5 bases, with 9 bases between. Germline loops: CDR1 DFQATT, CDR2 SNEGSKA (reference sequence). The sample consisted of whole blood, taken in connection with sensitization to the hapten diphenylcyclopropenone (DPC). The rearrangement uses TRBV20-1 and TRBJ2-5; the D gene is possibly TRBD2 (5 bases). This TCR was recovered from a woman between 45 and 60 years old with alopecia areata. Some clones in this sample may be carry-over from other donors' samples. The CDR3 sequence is CSASGEETQYF. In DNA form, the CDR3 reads TGCAGTGCTTCCGGGGAGGAGACCCAGTACTTC.